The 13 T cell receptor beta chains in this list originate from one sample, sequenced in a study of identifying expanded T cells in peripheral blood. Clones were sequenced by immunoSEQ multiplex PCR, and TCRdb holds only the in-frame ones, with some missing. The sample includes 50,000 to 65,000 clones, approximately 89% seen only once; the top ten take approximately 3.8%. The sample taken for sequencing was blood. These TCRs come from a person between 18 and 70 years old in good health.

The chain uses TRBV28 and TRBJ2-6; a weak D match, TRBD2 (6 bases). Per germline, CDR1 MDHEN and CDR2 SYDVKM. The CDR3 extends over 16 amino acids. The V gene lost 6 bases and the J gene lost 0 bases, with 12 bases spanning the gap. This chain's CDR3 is CASSWDSSSGANVLTF. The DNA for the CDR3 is TGTGCCAGCAGCTGGGACTCAAGCTCTGGGGCCAACGTCCTGACTTTC.

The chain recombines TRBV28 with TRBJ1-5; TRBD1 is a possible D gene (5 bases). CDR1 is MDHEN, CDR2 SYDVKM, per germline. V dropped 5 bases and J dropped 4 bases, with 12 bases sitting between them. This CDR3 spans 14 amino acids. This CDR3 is CASSPLGANQPQHF. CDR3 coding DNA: TGTGCCAGCAGTCCTCTAGGGGCAAATCAGCCCCAGCATTTT.

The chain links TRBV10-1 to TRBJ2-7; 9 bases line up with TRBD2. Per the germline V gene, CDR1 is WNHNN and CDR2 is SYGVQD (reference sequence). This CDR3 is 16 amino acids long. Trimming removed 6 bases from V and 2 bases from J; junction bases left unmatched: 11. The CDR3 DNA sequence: TGCGCCAGCAGCCCATCGGGGACTAGCCCTACCTACGAGCAGTACTTC. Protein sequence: CASSPSGTSPTYEQYF.

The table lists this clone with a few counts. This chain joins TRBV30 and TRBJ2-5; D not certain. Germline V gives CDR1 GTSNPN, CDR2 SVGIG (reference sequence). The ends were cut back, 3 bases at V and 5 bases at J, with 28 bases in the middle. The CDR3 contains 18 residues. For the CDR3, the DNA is TGTGCCTGGAGCGCCACCCTGTATAGGCCCGACGGTCGGGAGACCCAGTACTTC. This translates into CAWSATLYRPDGRETQYF.

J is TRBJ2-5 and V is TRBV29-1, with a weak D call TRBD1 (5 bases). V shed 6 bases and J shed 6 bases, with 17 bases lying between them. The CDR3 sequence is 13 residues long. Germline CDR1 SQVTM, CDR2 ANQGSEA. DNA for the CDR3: TGCAGCGTCACAGATCCCCGGACAAAGACCCAGTACTTC. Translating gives CSVTDPRTKTQYF. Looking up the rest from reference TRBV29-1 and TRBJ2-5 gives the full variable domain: SAVISQKPSRDICQRGTSLTIQCQVDSQVTMMFWYRQQPGQSLTLIATANQGSEATYESGFVIDKFPISRPNLTFSTLTVSNMSPEDSSIYLCSVTDPRTKTQYFGPGTRLLVL.

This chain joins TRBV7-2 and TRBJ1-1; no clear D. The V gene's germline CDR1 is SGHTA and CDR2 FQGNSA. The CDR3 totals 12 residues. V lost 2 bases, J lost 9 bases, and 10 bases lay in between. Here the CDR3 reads CASSLRPPQAFF. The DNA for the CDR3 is TGTGCCAGCAGCTTACGGCCCCCCCAAGCTTTCTTT. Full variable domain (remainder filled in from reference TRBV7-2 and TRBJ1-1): GAGVSQSPSNKVTEKGKDVELRCDPISGHTALYWYRQSLGQGLEFLIYFQGNSAPDKSGLPSDRFSAERTGGSVSTLTIQRTQQEDSAVYLCASSLRPPQAFFGQGTRLTVV.

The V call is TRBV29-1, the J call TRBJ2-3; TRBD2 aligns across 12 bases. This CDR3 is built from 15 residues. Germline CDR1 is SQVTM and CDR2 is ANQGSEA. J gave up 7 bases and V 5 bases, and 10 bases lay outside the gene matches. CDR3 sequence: CSVPPTSGSINTQYF. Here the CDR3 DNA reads TGCAGCGTTCCCCCGACTAGCGGGAGCATAAATACGCAGTATTTT.

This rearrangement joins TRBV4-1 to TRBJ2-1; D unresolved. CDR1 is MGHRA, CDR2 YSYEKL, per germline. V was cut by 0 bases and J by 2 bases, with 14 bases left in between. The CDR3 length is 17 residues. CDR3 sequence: CASSQEGGVSTYNEQFF. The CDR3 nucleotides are TGCGCCAGCAGCCAAGAGGGTGGTGTATCAACCTACAATGAGCAGTTCTTC.

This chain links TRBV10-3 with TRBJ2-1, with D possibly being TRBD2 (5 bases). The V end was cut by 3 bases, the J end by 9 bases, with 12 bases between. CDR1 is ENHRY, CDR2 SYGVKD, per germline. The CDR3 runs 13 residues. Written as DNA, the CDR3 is TGTGCCATCAGTGATAACGGGAAGGGTGAGCAGTTCTTC. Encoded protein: CAISDNGKGEQFF.

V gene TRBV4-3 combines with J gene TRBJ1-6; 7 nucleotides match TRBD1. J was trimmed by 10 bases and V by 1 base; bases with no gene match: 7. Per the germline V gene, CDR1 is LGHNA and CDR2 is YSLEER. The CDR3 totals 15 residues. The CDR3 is CASSQADRERSPLHF. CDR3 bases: TGCGCCAGCAGCCAAGCCGACAGGGAGAGGTCACCCCTCCACTTT.

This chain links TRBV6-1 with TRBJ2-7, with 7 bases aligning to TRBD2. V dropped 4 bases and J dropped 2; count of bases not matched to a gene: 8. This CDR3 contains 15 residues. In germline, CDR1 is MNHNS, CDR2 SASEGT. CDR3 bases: TGTGCCAGCAGTGTAGTAAGCGGGGCGACCTACGAGCAGTACTTC. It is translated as CASSVVSGATYEQYF.

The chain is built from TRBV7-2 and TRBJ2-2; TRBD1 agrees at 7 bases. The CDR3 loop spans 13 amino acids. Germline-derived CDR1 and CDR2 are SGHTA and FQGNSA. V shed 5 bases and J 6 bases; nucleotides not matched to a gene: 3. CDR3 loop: CASSLTGSGELFF. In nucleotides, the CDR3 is TGTGCCAGCAGCCTGACAGGGTCCGGGGAGCTGTTTTTT.

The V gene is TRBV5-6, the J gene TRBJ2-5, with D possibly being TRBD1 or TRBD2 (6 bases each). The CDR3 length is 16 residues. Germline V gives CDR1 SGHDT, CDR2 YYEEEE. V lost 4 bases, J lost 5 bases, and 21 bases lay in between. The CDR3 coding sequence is TGTGCCAGCAGCCCCCCTCTACAAGCCGGGGGCGAGACCCAGTACTTC. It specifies CASSPPLQAGGETQYF.